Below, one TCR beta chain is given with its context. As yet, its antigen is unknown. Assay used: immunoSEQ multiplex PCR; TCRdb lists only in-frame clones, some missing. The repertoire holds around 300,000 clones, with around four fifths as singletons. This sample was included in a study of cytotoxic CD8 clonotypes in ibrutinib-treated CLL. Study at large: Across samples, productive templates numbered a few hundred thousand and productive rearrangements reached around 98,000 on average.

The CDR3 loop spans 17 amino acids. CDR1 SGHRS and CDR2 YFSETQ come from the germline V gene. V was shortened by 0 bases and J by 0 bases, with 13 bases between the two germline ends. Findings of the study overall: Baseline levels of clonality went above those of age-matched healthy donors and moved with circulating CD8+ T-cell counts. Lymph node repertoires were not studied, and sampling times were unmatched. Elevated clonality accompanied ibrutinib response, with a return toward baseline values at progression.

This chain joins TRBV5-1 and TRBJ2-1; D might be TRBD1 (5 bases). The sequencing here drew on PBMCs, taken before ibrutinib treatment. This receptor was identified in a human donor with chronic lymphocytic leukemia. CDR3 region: CASSLAVVQGSYNEQFF. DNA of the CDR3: TGCGCCAGCAGCTTGGCCGTAGTCCAGGGCTCCTACAATGAGCAGTTCTTC.